Listed here are 13 T cell receptor beta chains from one sample, sequenced in a study of control samples from healthy donors and cancer patients (dated by TCRdb to 2018 to 2020). Receptor libraries were prepared by the immunoSEQ multiplex PCR assay. What TCRdb holds here is the immuneACCESS table cut down to in-frame rearrangements. Part of the clones is not present; checked against another copy, under half of the missing clones reflect an unresolved V gene, and the others are unexplained. The table for this sample lists about 86,000 clones; around 94% of them were counted only once. The top ten clonotypes cover roughly 5% of the sample. The source material was blood. These receptors came from a woman between 18 and 29 years old in good health.

The chain has TRBV27 and TRBJ2-7, with 7 bases that match TRBD1. The V segment lost 8 bases and the J segment 4 bases; nucleotides outside the gene matches: 11. CDR3 length: 14 amino acids. The V gene's germline CDR1 is MNHEY and CDR2 SMNVEV (reference sequence). CDR3 region: CASSYRTGWYEQYF. The DNA for the CDR3 is TGTGCCAGCTCTTACCGGACAGGTTGGTACGAGCAGTACTTC.

The table lists this clone with a count of one. Germline is not matched at one junction end, which may reflect a read error. V usage is TRBV19 and J usage is TRBJ1-4; 10 nucleotides align to TRBD1. This CDR3 has 13 residues. Per the germline V gene, CDR1 is LNHDA and CDR2 is SQIVND (reference sequence). CDR3 in amino acids: CASADRGCEKLFF. CDR3 DNA sequence: TGCGCCAGTGCGGACAGGGGGTGCGAAAAACTGTTTTTT.

The chain joins TRBV5-4 to TRBJ1-2; D ambiguous. Trimming took 0 bases from V and 0 from J, leaving 9 bases between them. Germline CDR1 SGHNT, CDR2 YYREEE (reference sequence). The CDR3 contains 15 residues. The CDR3 DNA is TGTGCCAGCAGCTTGGATGGGGTGACTAACTATGGCTACACCTTC. This encodes CASSLDGVTNYGYTF.

The chain joins TRBV6-6 to TRBJ2-2; D remains ambiguous. The CDR3 has 15 amino acids. CDR1 is MNHNY, CDR2 SVGAGI, per germline (reference sequence). V lost 2 bases and J 0 bases, leaving 7 bases between the germline ends. In DNA, the CDR3 is TGTGCCAGCAGTTACCTACACGCGAACACCGGGGAGCTGTTTTTT. Protein: CASSYLHANTGELFF.

The genes are TRBV5-1 and TRBJ1-1; tentative D call: TRBD1 (5 bases). The CDR3 consists of 15 residues. Germline loops: CDR1 SGHRS, CDR2 YFSETQ. Trimming left V 5 bases short and J 0 bases short, with 14 bases between. CDR3 region: CASRSGTVMNTEAFF. DNA for the CDR3: TGCGCCAGCAGGTCCGGGACGGTAATGAACACTGAAGCTTTCTTT.

Regarding this clone: This same CDR3 is encoded by further DNA sequences in the sample. The genes are TRBV4-3 and TRBJ2-2; 7 positions agree with TRBD1. The CDR3 contains 15 residues. The trim removed 0 bases at V and 5 bases at J, leaving 3 bases unmatched. The germline gives CDR1 LGHNA, CDR2 YSLEER. The CDR3 spells CASSQDTGATGELFF. The CDR3, as DNA: TGCGCCAGCAGCCAAGACACAGGGGCTACCGGGGAGCTGTTTTTT.

Concerning this clone: This CDR3 is also generated by other DNA sequences in the sample. This sequence joins TRBV3-1 (or the pseudogene TRBV3-2) and TRBJ1-2; D perhaps matches TRBD1 (6 bases). Germline V lookup: CDR1 LGHDT, CDR2 YNNKEL (reference sequence). The CDR3 covers 15 residues. V lost 3 bases to trimming and J lost 7 bases, with 18 bases between them. DNA for the CDR3: TGTGCCAGCAGCCAGGATTGGCAGGGGTTTTCTGGCTACACCTTC. The encoded protein is CASSQDWQGFSGYTF.

The V call is TRBV13, the J call TRBJ2-1; D is possibly TRBD1 or TRBD2 (5 bases each). The CDR3 covers 19 residues. Trimming left V 6 bases short and J 9 bases short, with 33 bases between. CDR1 PRHDT and CDR2 FYEKMQ come from the germline V gene (reference sequence). CDR3 nucleotides: TGTGCCAGCAGTCACGACCGGCGTGGGGGTACTAGTCCTTTCGGTGAGCAGTTCTTC. Translated: CASSHDRRGGTSPFGEQFF.

The chain employs TRBV27 and TRBJ2-1; no firm D call. Germline values: CDR1 MNHEY, CDR2 SMNVEV (reference sequence). V shed 6 bases and J shed 10 bases, with 13 bases lying between them. The CDR3 totals 12 residues. CDR3: CASRPRGGEQFF. The DNA for the CDR3 is TGTGCCAGCAGGCCACGAGGTGGCGAGCAGTTCTTC.

This sequence joins TRBV21-1 and TRBJ2-3; the DNA was not used to check the table's D call, TRBD2. TRBV21-1 is listed as a pseudogene. The CDR3 has 15 residues. CDR3 nucleotide sequence: TGTGCCAGCACCTTAGCGGGAGATAGGACGGATACGCAGTATTTT. Translated: CASTLAGDRTDTQYF.

This chain joins TRBV10-2 and TRBJ1-6, with D perhaps TRBD1 (6 bases). The V and J ends lost 7 bases and 3 bases respectively, with 10 bases between them. Germline assignment: CDR1 WSHSY and CDR2 SAAADI. The CDR3 loop spans 14 amino acids. This CDR3 reads CASKADSYNSPLHF. The CDR3 nucleotides are TGCGCCAGCAAGGCGGACAGCTATAATTCACCCCTCCACTTT.

The chain uses TRBV29-1 and TRBJ1-1; tentatively, D is TRBD1 (6 bases). Germline V CDR1 and CDR2: SQVTM, ANQGSEA. This CDR3 spans 13 amino acids. V gave up 0 bases and J gave up 12 bases, with 17 bases separating them. The DNA of the CDR3 is TGCAGCGTTGAAGATCACCCGGACAGTGAGCCTTTCTTT. It encodes CSVEDHPDSEPFF. The full variable domain, completed using reference TRBV29-1 and TRBJ1-1, is SAVISQKPSRDICQRGTSLTIQCQVDSQVTMMFWYRQQPGQSLTLIATANQGSEATYESGFVIDKFPISRPNLTFSTLTVSNMSPEDSSIYLCSVEDHPDSEPFFGQGTRLTVV.

The chain uses TRBV7-9 and TRBJ1-6; D gene ambiguous. CDR3 length equals 14 residues. With 1 base removed from V and 7 bases from J, the gap between germline ends came to 8 bases. Looked up from germline, CDR1 is SEHNR and CDR2 is FQNEAQ (reference sequence). CDR3 loop: CASSLVPRNSPLHF. The CDR3 DNA sequence: TGTGCCAGCAGCTTAGTCCCAAGGAATTCACCCCTCCACTTT.